These T cell receptor beta chains were read from a single sample in a study of T-cell reconstitution after alpha-beta-depleted transplantation in children. One entry per CDR3 protein, called by TCRdb with MiXCR from the PCR reads. The data show a few hundred thousand distinct CDR3 sequences, about a tenth seen once. Sequences were derived from PBMCs from the stem cell graft donor, sampled from the stem cell graft. The source is a human donor who donated a stem cell graft to a child with acute lymphoblastic leukemia. Each CDR3 is given with its conserved first and last residue. The order of the fields is clone size, J gene, D gene, V gene, CDR3 DNA, CDR3 protein. The D gene is left open where the match is weak. Rows may omit the clone size; those that give it use once, few, many or a size class.

many | TRBJ2-3 | NA | TRBV7-2 | TGTGCCAGCAGCCCAAATCCAACACCGGGTACGCAGTATTTT | CASSPNPTPGTQYF
NA | TRBJ2-7 | TRBD2 | TRBV6-1 | TGTGCCAGCAGTGACGGATGGGGGCTAGCGGGAGTCGAGCAGTACTTC | CASSDGWGLAGVEQYF
NA | TRBJ1-4 | NA | TRBV5-1 | TGCGCCAGCAGCCGTTTTACAGGGATGGGGGAAAAACTGTTTTTT | CASSRFTGMGEKLFF
few | TRBJ2-2 | TRBD2 | TRBV12-3/TRBV12-4 | TGTGCCAGCAGTTTACGGCTCGGGACTAGCGGGAGGGCCGGTGTCACCGGGGAGCTGTTTTTT | CASSLRLGTSGRAGVTGELFF
NA | TRBJ2-3 | NA | TRBV9 | TGTGCCAGCAGCGTAGCGGTGACTAGGACAGATACGCAGTATTTT | CASSVAVTRTDTQYF
few | TRBJ2-3 | NA | TRBV6-6 | TGTGCCAGCAGTTCTAGGTACGGAGATACGCAGTATTTT | CASSSRYGDTQYF
NA | TRBJ1-1 | NA | TRBV5-1 | TGCGCCAGCAGCTTGAATGGTCCTACGACTGAAGCTTTCTTT | CASSLNGPTTEAFF
NA | TRBJ2-1 | TRBD2 | TRBV5-1 | TGCGCCAGCAGCTTGGGGGAGGGAGGGCCGAACAATGAGCAGTTCTTC | CASSLGEGGPNNEQFF
NA | TRBJ2-3 | NA | TRBV5-1 | TGCGCCAGCAGCTTGGCCAGGACCGGGACCCATGCTGATACGCAGTATTTT | CASSLARTGTHADTQYF
NA | TRBJ2-7 | TRBD1 | TRBV7-2 | TGTGCCAGCAGTCCGCAGGGGACAGGGGTCTACGAGCAGTACTTC | CASSPQGTGVYEQYF
NA | TRBJ2-2 | NA | TRBV12-3/TRBV12-4 | TGTGCCAGCAGAGCCGGTGGCGGGACCGGGGAGCTGTTTTTT | CASRAGGGTGELFF
NA | TRBJ1-3 | NA | TRBV5-1 | TGCGCCAGCAGCTTGCCGAAAGGCTCTGGAAACACCATATATTTT | CASSLPKGSGNTIYF
NA | TRBJ1-2 | NA | TRBV5-5 | TGTGCCAGCAGCTTAGAAAGGTTTTCCAGAAACTATGGCTACACCTTC | CASSLERFSRNYGYTF
NA | TRBJ2-7 | TRBD2 | TRBV2 | TGTGCCAGCAGAGCTCCGGGACTAGCGGGAGTAGTGTCCTACGAGCAGTACTTC | CASRAPGLAGVVSYEQYF
NA | TRBJ2-7 | NA | TRBV4-3 | TGCGCCAGCAGCCAAGAGCGAGGAGAGCTCTACGAGCAGTACTTC | CASSQERGELYEQYF
few | TRBJ2-3 | NA | TRBV4-3 | TGCGCCAGCAGCCAAGACGTGACTAGTAAGACTACAGATACGCAGTATTTT | CASSQDVTSKTTDTQYF
NA | TRBJ1-1 | NA | TRBV5-1 | TGCGCCAGCAGCTTGGACCCCATCCCCAGCACTGAAGCTTTCTTT | CASSLDPIPSTEAFF
NA | TRBJ2-2 | TRBD2 | TRBV20-1 | TGCAGTGCTAGAGGACTAGCGGGATTGCGGGCCGGGGAGCTGTTTTTT | CSARGLAGLRAGELFF
NA | TRBJ2-3 | TRBD1 | TRBV20-1 | TGCAGTGCTTGGACAGGGGTCAGCACAGATACGCAGTATTTT | CSAWTGVSTDTQYF
NA | TRBJ1-4 | NA | TRBV10-3 | TGTGCCATCAGTGAAAGGGAGTTAGAAAAACTGTTTTTT | CAISERELEKLFF
NA | TRBJ2-7 | TRBD2 | TRBV12-3/TRBV12-4 | TGTGCCAGCAGTTTCCTTACCTTGACTAGCGGCTCCTACGAGCAGTACTTC | CASSFLTLTSGSYEQYF
NA | TRBJ2-7 | TRBD2 | TRBV20-1 | TGCAGTGCTCGCTTACTAGCGGGTGGACCCTACGAGCAGTACTTC | CSARLLAGGPYEQYF
NA | TRBJ1-3 | NA | TRBV7-9 | TGTGCCAGCAGCTTACTGGAGGTCTCTGGAAACACCATATATTTT | CASSLLEVSGNTIYF
NA | TRBJ2-7 | TRBD2 | TRBV11-2 | TGTGCCAGCAGCTTGGCCGGGACTAGCGGTATAGCCTACGAGCAGTACTTC | CASSLAGTSGIAYEQYF
few | TRBJ2-7 | TRBD1 | TRBV20-1 | TGCAGTGCTTACGGGACAGGGCCTTACGAGCAGTACTTC | CSAYGTGPYEQYF
NA | TRBJ1-6 | TRBD1 | TRBV7-2 | TGTGCCAGCAGCCGTCGGACAGGCAGACCTAATTCACCCCTCCACTTT | CASSRRTGRPNSPLHF
NA | TRBJ2-3 | NA | TRBV12-3/TRBV12-4 | TGTGCCAGCAGCGCGGGGACGCAGTATTTT | CASSAGTQYF
NA | TRBJ1-5 | NA | TRBV5-1 | TGCGCCAGCAGCTTGGGAGCGGGGAGTCAGCCCCAGCATTTT | CASSLGAGSQPQHF
few | TRBJ2-7 | NA | TRBV12-3/TRBV12-4 | TGTGCCAGCAGTCCAACTAGGGGCTCCTACGAGCAGTACTTC | CASSPTRGSYEQYF
many | TRBJ2-5 | NA | TRBV12-3/TRBV12-4 | TGTGCCAGCAGTTCCCCCCGGGCTTACCAAGAGACCCAGTACTTC | CASSSPRAYQETQYF
NA | TRBJ2-5 | TRBD2 | TRBV4-2 | TGTGCCAGCAGCCCGGGACTAGCGGGAGGAGAGACCCAGTACTTC | CASSPGLAGGETQYF